This T cell receptor beta chain was profiled in a study of blood T cell repertoires in COVID-19. Those who participated ranged in age from about 18 to 95 years and resided in about two dozen US areas. Researchers sorted participants into cohorts using their self-reported clinical history. The CDR3 is 17 residues long. Germline lookup yields CDR1 SGHDT and CDR2 YYEEEE. The V segment lost 7 bases and the J segment 1 base; nucleotides outside the gene matches: 14. Sequencing used immunoSEQ multiplex PCR; TCRdb keeps in-frame clones, though not all of them. Of 210,000 or so clones in the sample, 70% to 90% were seen once.

Sequencing was done on a sample of PBMCs or T cells enriched from blood (not recorded which). This receptor was taken from a woman aged 45-60 years in a cohort exposed to, infected with or recovered from COVID-19 (not recorded which). This chain connects TRBV5-6 to TRBJ1-3, with 7 bases aligning to TRBD1. The chain's CDR3 is CASSRQGRTLSGNTIYF. Here the CDR3 DNA reads TGTGCCAGCTCTCGACAGGGAAGGACTCTTTCTGGAAACACCATATATTTT.